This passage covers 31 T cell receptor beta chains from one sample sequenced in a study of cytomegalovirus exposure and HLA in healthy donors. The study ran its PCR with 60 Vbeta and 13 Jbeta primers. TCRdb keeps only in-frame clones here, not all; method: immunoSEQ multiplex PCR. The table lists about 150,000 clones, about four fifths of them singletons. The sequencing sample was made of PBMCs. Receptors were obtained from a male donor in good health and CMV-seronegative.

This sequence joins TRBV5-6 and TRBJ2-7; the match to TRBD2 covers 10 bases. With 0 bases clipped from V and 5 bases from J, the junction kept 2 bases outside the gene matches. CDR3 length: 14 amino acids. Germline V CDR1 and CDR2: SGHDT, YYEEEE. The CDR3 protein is CASSLGLAGDEQYF. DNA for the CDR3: TGTGCCAGCAGCTTGGGGCTAGCGGGAGACGAGCAGTACTTC.

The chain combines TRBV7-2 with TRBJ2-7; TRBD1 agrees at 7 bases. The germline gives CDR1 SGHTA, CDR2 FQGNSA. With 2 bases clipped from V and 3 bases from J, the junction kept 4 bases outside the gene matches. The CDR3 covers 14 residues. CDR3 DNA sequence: TGTGCCAGCAGCTTAAGGCCAGGGGGCTACGAGCAGTACTTC. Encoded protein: CASSLRPGGYEQYF.

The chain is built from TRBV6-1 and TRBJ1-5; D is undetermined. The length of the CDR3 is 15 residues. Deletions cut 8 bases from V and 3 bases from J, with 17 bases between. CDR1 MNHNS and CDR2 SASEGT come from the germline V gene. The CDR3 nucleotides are TGTGCCAGCTCTGGGCCCGGCTCGGCCAATCAGCCCCAGCATTTT. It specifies CASSGPGSANQPQHF.

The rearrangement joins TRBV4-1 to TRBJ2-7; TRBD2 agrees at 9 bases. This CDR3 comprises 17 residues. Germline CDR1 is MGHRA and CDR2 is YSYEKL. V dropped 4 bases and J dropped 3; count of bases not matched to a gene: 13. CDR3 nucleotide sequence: TGCGCCAGCAGCCCGGGGGCTAGCGGGAACTCAGGCTACGAGCAGTACTTC. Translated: CASSPGASGNSGYEQYF.

In DNA, the CDR3 is TGTGCCAGCAGTGAGGGACAGTACCCCTACGAGCAGTACTTC. Protein sequence: CASSEGQYPYEQYF. V is TRBV28 and J is TRBJ2-7, with 7 bases aligning to TRBD1. The CDR3 loop spans 14 amino acids. The ends lost 5 bases at V and 2 bases at J; junction bases unmatched: 6. The germline CDR1 and CDR2 sequences are MDHEN and SYDVKM. The full variable domain, in which reference TRBV28 and TRBJ2-7 provide the parts outside the CDR3, is DVKVTQSSRYLVKRTGEKVFLECVQDMDHENMFWYRQDPGLGLRLIYFSYDVKMKEKGDIPEGYSVSREKKERFSLILESASTNQTSMYLCASSEGQYPYEQYFGPGTRLTVT.

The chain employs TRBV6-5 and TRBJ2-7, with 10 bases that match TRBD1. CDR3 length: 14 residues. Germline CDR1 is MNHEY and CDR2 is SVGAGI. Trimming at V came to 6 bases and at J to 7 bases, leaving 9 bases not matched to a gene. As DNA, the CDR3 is TGTGCCAGCAGAAGTCGGGACAGGGGTGATGAGCAGTACTTC. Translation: CASRSRDRGDEQYF.

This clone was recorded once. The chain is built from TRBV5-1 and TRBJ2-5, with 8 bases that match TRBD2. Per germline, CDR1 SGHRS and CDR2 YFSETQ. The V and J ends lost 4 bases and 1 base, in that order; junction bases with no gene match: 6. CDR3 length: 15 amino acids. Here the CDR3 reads CASSLAGGPQETQYF. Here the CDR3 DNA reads TGCGCCAGCAGCCTCGCGGGGGGCCCCCAAGAGACCCAGTACTTC.

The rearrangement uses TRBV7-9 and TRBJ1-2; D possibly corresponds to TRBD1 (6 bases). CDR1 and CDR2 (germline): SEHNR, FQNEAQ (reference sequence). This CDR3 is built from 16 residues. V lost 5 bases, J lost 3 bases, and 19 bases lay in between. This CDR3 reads CASSTRGIGPDYGYTF. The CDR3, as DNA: TGTGCCAGCAGCACTAGGGGGATTGGGCCTGACTATGGCTACACCTTC.

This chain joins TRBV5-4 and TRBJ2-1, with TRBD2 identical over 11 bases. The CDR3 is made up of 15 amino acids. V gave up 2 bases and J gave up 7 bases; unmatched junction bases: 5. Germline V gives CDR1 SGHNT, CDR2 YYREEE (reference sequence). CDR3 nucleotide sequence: TGTGCCAGCAGCTTCCTAGCGGGAGGTAGAAATGAGCAGTTCTTC. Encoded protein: CASSFLAGGRNEQFF.

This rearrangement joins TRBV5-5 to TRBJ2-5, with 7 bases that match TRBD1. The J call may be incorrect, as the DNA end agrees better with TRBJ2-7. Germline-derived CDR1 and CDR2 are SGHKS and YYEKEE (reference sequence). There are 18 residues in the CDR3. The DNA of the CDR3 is TGTGCCAGCAGCTTGGGGCCCGCAGGGACAGCTAGCTCCTACGAGCAGTACTTC. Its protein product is CASSLGPAGTASSYEQYF.

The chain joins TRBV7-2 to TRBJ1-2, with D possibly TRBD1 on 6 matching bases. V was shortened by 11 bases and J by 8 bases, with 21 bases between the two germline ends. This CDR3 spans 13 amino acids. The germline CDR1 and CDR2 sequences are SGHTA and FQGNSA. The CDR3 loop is CAGKKGGHDGYTF. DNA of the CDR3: TGTGCCGGAAAGAAGGGGGGGCATGACGGCTACACCTTC.

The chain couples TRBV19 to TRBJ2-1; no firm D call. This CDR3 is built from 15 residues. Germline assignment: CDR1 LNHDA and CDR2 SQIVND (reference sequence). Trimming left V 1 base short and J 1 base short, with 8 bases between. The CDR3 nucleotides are TGTGCCAGTAGTATAGCCCCCGGGTCCTACAATGAGCAGTTCTTC. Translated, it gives CASSIAPGSYNEQFF.

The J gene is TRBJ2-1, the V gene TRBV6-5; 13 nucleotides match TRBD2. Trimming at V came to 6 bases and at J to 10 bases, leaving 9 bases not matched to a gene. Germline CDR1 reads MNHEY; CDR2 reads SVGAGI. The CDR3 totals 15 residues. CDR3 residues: CASSRGLAGFGEQFF. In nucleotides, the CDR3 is TGTGCCAGCAGCCGGGGACTAGCGGGATTTGGGGAGCAGTTCTTC.

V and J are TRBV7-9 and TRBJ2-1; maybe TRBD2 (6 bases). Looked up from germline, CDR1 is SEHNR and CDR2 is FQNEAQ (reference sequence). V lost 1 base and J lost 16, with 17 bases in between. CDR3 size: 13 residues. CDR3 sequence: CASSLVQAGHPFF. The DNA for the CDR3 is TGTGCCAGCAGCTTAGTTCAAGCGGGCCACCCATTCTTC.

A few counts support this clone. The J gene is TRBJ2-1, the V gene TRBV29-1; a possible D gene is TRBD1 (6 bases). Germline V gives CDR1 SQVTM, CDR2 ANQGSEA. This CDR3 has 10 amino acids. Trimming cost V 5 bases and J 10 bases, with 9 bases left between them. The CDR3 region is CSVQDSEQFF. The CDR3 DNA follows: TGCAGCGTTCAGGACAGCGAGCAGTTCTTC.

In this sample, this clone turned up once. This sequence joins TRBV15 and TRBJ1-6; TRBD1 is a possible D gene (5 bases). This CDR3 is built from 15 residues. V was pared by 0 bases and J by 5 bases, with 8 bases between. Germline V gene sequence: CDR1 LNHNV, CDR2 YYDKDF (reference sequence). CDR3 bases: TGTGCCACCAGCAGAGAGGGCAGGGATAATTCACCCCTCCACTTT. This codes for CATSREGRDNSPLHF.

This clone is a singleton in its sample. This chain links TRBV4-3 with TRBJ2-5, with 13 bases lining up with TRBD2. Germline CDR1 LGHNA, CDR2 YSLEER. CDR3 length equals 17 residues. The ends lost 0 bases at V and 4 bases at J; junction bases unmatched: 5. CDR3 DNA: TGCGCCAGCAGCCAAGATACTAGCGGGGGGGCTTTAGAGACCCAGTACTTC. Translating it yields CASSQDTSGGALETQYF.

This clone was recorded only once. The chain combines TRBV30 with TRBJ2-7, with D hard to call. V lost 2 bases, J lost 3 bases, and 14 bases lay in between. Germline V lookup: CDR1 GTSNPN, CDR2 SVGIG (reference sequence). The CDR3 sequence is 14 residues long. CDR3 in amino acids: CAWSLDAGIYEQYF. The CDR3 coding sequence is TGTGCCTGGAGTCTCGATGCAGGAATCTACGAGCAGTACTTC.

This chain's CDR3 is CASSENSGRAQTQYF. DNA for the CDR3: TGTGCCAGCAGTGAAAATAGCGGGAGGGCGCAGACCCAGTACTTC. The chain links TRBV2 to TRBJ2-5; TRBD2 agrees at 11 bases. The ends lost 2 bases at V and 6 bases at J; junction bases unmatched: 5. Looked up from germline, CDR1 is SNHLY and CDR2 is FYNNEI. The CDR3 spans 15 residues.

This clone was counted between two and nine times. This CDR3 is CASRNRDRGYSNTEAFF. The CDR3 DNA follows: TGTGCCAGCAGGAATAGGGACAGGGGTTATTCGAACACTGAAGCTTTCTTT. The chain joins TRBV28 to TRBJ1-1; TRBD1 aligns across 10 bases. From germline, CDR1 is MDHEN and CDR2 SYDVKM. V was pared by 6 bases and J by 1 base, with 11 bases of the junction left unmatched. The CDR3 extends over 17 amino acids.

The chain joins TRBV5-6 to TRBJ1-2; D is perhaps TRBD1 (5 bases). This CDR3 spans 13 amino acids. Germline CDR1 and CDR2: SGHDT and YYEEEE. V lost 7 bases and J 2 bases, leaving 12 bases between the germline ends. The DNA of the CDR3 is TGTGCCAGCGTTAGGGGCCTAAACTATGGCTACACCTTC. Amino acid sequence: CASVRGLNYGYTF.

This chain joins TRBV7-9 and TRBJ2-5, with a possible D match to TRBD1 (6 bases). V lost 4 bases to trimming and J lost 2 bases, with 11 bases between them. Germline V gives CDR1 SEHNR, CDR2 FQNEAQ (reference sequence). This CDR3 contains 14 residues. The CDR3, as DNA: TGTGCCAGCAGCTCCGAAGGGGGACAAGAGACCCAGTACTTC. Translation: CASSSEGGQETQYF.

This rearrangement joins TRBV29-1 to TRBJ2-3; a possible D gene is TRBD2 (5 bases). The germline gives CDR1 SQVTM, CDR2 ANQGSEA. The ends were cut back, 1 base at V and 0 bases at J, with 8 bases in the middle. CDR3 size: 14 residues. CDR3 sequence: CSVEGRGSTDTQYF. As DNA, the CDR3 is TGCAGCGTTGAAGGGCGCGGGAGCACAGATACGCAGTATTTT.

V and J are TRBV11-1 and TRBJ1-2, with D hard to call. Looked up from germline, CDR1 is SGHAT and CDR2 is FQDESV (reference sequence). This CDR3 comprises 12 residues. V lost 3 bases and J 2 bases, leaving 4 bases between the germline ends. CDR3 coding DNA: TGTGCCAGCAGCTTCAGGAACTATGGCTACACCTTC. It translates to CASSFRNYGYTF. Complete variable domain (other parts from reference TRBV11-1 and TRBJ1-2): EAEVAQSPRYKITEKSQAVAFWCDPISGHATLYWYRQILGQGPELLVQFQDESVVDDSQLPKDRFSAERLKGVDSTLKIQPAELGDSAMYLCASSFRNYGYTFGSGTRLTVV.

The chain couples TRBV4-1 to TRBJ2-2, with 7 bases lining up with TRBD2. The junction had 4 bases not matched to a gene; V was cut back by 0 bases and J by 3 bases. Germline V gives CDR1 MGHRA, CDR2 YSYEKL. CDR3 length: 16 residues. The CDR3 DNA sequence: TGCGCCAGCAGCCAAGATTCTAGCGGATACACCGGGGAGCTGTTTTTT. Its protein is CASSQDSSGYTGELFF.

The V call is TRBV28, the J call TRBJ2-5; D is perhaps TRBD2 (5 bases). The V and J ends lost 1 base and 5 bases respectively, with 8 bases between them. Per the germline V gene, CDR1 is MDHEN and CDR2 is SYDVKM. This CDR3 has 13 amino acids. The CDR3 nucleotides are TGTGCCAGCAGTTTATTCAGGAGGGAGACCCAGTACTTC. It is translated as CASSLFRRETQYF.

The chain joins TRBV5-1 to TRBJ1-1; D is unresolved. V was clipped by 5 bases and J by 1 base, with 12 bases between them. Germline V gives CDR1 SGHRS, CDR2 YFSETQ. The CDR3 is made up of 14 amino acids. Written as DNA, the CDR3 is TGCGCCAGCAGGAAAACTCCGGGGAACACTGAAGCTTTCTTT. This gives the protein CASRKTPGNTEAFF. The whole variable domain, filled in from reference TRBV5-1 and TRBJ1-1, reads KAGVTQTPRYLIKTRGQQVTLSCSPISGHRSVSWYQQTPGQGLQFLFEYFSETQRNKGNFPGRFSGRQFSNSRSEMNVSTLELGDSALYLCASRKTPGNTEAFFGQGTRLTVV.

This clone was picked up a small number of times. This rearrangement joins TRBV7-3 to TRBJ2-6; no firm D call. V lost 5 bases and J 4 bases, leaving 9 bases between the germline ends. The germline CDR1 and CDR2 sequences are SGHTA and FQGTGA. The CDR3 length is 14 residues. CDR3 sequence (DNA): TGTGCCAGCAGCCCCCTGGGCGGGGCCAACGTCCTGACTTTC. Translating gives CASSPLGGANVLTF.

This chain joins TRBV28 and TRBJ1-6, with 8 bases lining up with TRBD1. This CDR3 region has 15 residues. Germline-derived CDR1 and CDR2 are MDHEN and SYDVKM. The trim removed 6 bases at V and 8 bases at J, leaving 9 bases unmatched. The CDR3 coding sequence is TGTGCCAGCAGCTCCCGGGGGACAGGAGATTCACCCCTCCACTTT. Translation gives CASSSRGTGDSPLHF.

The CDR3 DNA reads TGTGCCAGCAGCTTAAGCTACAGTGCGGAGACCCAGTACTTC. Protein product: CASSLSYSAETQYF. The rearrangement joins TRBV7-2 to TRBJ2-5; D not certain. V dropped 2 bases and J dropped 5 bases, with 12 bases sitting between them. The germline V gene encodes CDR1 SGHTA and CDR2 FQGNSA. This CDR3 is 14 amino acids long.

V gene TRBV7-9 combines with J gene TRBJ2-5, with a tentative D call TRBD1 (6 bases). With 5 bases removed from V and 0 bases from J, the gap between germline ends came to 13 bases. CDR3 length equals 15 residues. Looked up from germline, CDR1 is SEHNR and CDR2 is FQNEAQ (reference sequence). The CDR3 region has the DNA TGTGCCAGCAGCCTTCCTCAGGGGTACCAAGAGACCCAGTACTTC. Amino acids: CASSLPQGYQETQYF. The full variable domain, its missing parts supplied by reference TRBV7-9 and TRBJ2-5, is DTGVSQNPRHKITKRGQNVTFRCDPISEHNRLYWYRQTLGQGPEFLTYFQNEAQLEKSRLLSDRFSAERPKGSFSTLEIQRTEQGDSAMYLCASSLPQGYQETQYFGPGTRLLVL.